Shown below are 27 T cell receptor beta chains from a single sample sequenced in a study of response to subunit inactivated influenza vaccine. TCRdb reprocessed the RT-PCR reads with MiXCR, giving one entry per CDR3 protein. The sample carries almost 600,000 distinct CDR3 sequences, 14% recorded once. The sequencing here drew on PBMCs from blood, taken less than 13 days after vaccination. These receptor sequences come from a middle-aged man who received an inactivated influenza vaccine.

This clonotype was observed at least ten times. V usage is TRBV3-1 and J usage is TRBJ2-1, with TRBD2 matching 15 bases. The J segment lost 4 bases and the V segment lost 4 bases, leaving 2 bases of the junction unmatched. The length of the CDR3 is 16 residues. Germline CDR1 reads LGHDT; CDR2 reads YNNKEL (reference sequence). The CDR3 reads CASSPGTSGGYNEQFF. CDR3 nucleotide sequence: TGTGCCAGCAGCCCGGGGACTAGCGGGGGGTACAATGAGCAGTTCTTC.

This clonotype was detected a few times. The rearrangement uses TRBV3-1 and TRBJ2-3, with D perhaps matching TRBD1 (5 bases). V was pared by 2 bases and J by 1 base, with 13 bases between. The CDR3 is 16 amino acids. Germline-derived CDR1 and CDR2 are LGHDT and YNNKEL (reference sequence). For the CDR3, the DNA is TGTGCCAGCAGCCAAAACAGGAACATACGCACAGATACGCAGTATTTT. This translates into CASSQNRNIRTDTQYF.

The CDR3: CASSQGGSDAHRYEQYF. The CDR3 DNA reads TGTGCCAGCAGCCAGGGCGGGAGCGACGCTCACCGCTACGAGCAGTACTTC. The chain employs TRBV7-9 and TRBJ2-7, with 7 bases aligning to TRBD2. CDR3 length: 17 residues. Germline-derived CDR1 and CDR2 are SEHNR and FQNEAQ (reference sequence). The trim removed 5 bases at V and 3 bases at J, leaving 16 bases unmatched.

The chain couples TRBV4-1 to TRBJ1-4; no reliable D call. There are 15 residues in the CDR3. Germline CDR1 is MGHRA and CDR2 is YSYEKL. With 0 bases removed from V and 11 bases from J, the gap between germline ends came to 16 bases. The DNA of the CDR3 is TGCGCCAGCAGCCAAGATCTGGATGAGGCGGGGAAACTGTTTTTT. Residues: CASSQDLDEAGKLFF.

The CDR3 DNA is TGCGCCAGCAGCTCAACTCCTACCGGGGAGCTGTTTTTT. Translation gives CASSSTPTGELFF. This sequence joins TRBV5-1 and TRBJ2-2; no firm D call. Germline V gives CDR1 SGHRS, CDR2 YFSETQ. V gave up 3 bases and J gave up 5 bases, with 8 bases separating them. CDR3 length equals 13 residues.

In its sample, this clonotype was seen a few times. The chain combines TRBV6-2 or TRBV6-3 with TRBJ2-5; 7 bases match TRBD2. The CDR3 has 16 amino acids. V shed 2 bases, J shed 1 base, and the junction held 7 bases outside the gene matches. In germline, CDR1 is MNHEY, CDR2 SVGEGT. CDR3 DNA sequence: TGTGCCAGCAGTTACGGGCTAGCGGTGGGCCAAGAGACCCAGTACTTC. It codes for CASSYGLAVGQETQYF.

This clonotype was seen only a few times. The chain recombines TRBV14 with TRBJ2-1; D not resolved. V was shortened by 0 bases and J by 2 bases, with 11 bases between the two germline ends. Germline CDR1 and CDR2: SGHDN and FVKESK. The CDR3 has 16 amino acids. CDR3 bases: TGTGCCAGCAGCCAAGATACGAGCGAGACCTACAATGAGCAGTTCTTC. It yields the protein CASSQDTSETYNEQFF.

CDR3 in DNA: TGTGCCAGCAGCCCTCGCAGCTCAGGGGCCAACGTCCTGACTTTC. Its protein product is CASSPRSSGANVLTF. The chain uses TRBV14 and TRBJ2-6, with D unclear. The length of the CDR3 is 15 residues. V lost 4 bases and J lost 4, with 11 bases in between. CDR1 and CDR2 (germline): SGHDN, FVKESK.

This clonotype occurred a few times. The chain links TRBV20-1 to TRBJ2-7; the D is unclear. The germline V gene has CDR1 DFQATT and CDR2 SNEGSKA (reference sequence). Trimming left V 0 bases short and J 9 bases short, with 12 bases between. This CDR3 region has 12 residues. The CDR3 reads CSARDGVRWQYF. Here the CDR3 DNA reads TGCAGTGCTAGAGATGGGGTCCGTTGGCAGTACTTC.

This clonotype was picked up a small number of times. The chain is built from TRBV12-3 or TRBV12-4 and TRBJ1-2, with a weak D call TRBD1 (5 bases). V was shortened by 5 bases and J by 3 bases, with 19 bases between the two germline ends. The CDR3 has 16 residues. The CDR3 sequence: CASSPHRRVSDYGYTF. As DNA, the CDR3 is TGTGCCAGCAGTCCACATCGCAGGGTATCTGACTATGGCTACACCTTC.

On this clonotype itself: Sequence at one end of the junction differs from germline and may be a read error. This chain links TRBV24-1 with TRBJ1-6; D ambiguous. This CDR3 region has 10 residues. Germline V gives CDR1 KGHDR, CDR2 SFDVKD. The CDR3 nucleotides read TGTGCCACCAACCCCCCAGTACGTAACTTT. This gives the protein CATNPPVRNF.

This sequence joins TRBV7-2 and TRBJ2-7, with D tentatively TRBD2 (5 bases). V lost 4 bases to trimming and J lost 3 bases, with 22 bases between them. The CDR3 is 17 residues long. Germline loops: CDR1 SGHTA, CDR2 FQGNSA. The CDR3, as DNA: TGTGCCAGCAGCTCACGCTCCGGGGTATCCCTTTACTACGAGCAGTACTTC. Translation gives CASSSRSGVSLYYEQYF.

This chain joins TRBV27 and TRBJ2-2; 7 nucleotides align to TRBD1. The ends lost 4 bases at V and 1 base at J; junction bases unmatched: 6. The CDR3 has 16 amino acids. The V gene's germline CDR1 is MNHEY and CDR2 SMNVEV (reference sequence). Written as DNA, the CDR3 is TGTGCCAGCAGTTCCCGGACAGGACTGAACACCGGGGAGCTGTTTTTT. Its protein product is CASSSRTGLNTGELFF.

This chain links TRBV28 with TRBJ1-1; no reliable D call. Germline-derived CDR1 and CDR2 are MDHEN and SYDVKM. The CDR3 extends over 15 amino acids. With 6 bases removed from V and 0 bases from J, the gap between germline ends came to 14 bases. DNA of the CDR3: TGTGCCAGCAGCATTTTCGGACGGTTGAACACTGAAGCTTTCTTT. Amino acid sequence: CASSIFGRLNTEAFF.

This clonotype was detected a few times. The chain links TRBV28 to TRBJ2-3, with 7 bases lining up with TRBD1. This CDR3 region has 14 residues. The germline gives CDR1 MDHEN, CDR2 SYDVKM. V gave up 5 bases and J gave up 1 base; unmatched junction bases: 3. The DNA of the CDR3 is TGTGCCAGCAGTCACAGGGGCCGCACAGATACGCAGTATTTT. Protein sequence: CASSHRGRTDTQYF.

This chain links TRBV12-3 or TRBV12-4 with TRBJ1-5; D ambiguous. The V end was cut by 8 bases, the J end by 0 bases, with 8 bases between. The CDR3 is 13 residues long. CDR3 bases: TGTGCCAGCGGGAAGAATAGCAATCAGCCCCAGCATTTT. Residues: CASGKNSNQPQHF.

This clonotype was counted between two and nine times. The chain links TRBV7-9 to TRBJ1-2; unclear D gene. This CDR3 is 11 amino acids long. Per germline, CDR1 SEHNR and CDR2 FQNEAQ (reference sequence). V lost 5 bases and J 6 bases, leaving 7 bases between the germline ends. DNA of the CDR3: TGTGCCAGCAGCCAGCACCATGGCTACACCTTC. The encoded protein is CASSQHHGYTF.

This clonotype has just a few counts. V is TRBV5-1 and J is TRBJ2-7; D not certain. V lost 2 bases and J 2 bases, leaving 11 bases between the germline ends. The CDR3 is 14 residues long. The germline V gene has CDR1 SGHRS and CDR2 YFSETQ. The CDR3 DNA is TGCGCCAGCAGCTTAGATCCGCCAACCTACGAGCAGTACTTC. Translated, it gives CASSLDPPTYEQYF.

This clonotype was detected a few times. The chain has TRBV4-1 and TRBJ2-7; D gene uncertain. Per the germline V gene, CDR1 is MGHRA and CDR2 is YSYEKL. The CDR3 runs 13 residues. Trimming took off 1 base at V and 0 bases at J, with 4 bases between the two ends. CDR3 DNA: TGCGCCAGCAGCCAAGCCTTCTCCTACGAGCAGTACTTC. It yields the protein CASSQAFSYEQYF.

A few counts support this clonotype. V is TRBV11-1 and J is TRBJ2-2; D not certain. The CDR3 sequence is 14 residues long. V was clipped by 5 bases and J by 3 bases, with 10 bases between them. Germline V gives CDR1 SGHAT, CDR2 FQDESV (reference sequence). The CDR3: CASSGRVYTGELFF. The CDR3, as DNA: TGTGCCAGCAGCGGAAGGGTCTACACCGGGGAGCTGTTTTTT.

At least ten counts were recorded for this clonotype. The chain carries TRBV29-1 and TRBJ1-2, with D possibly matching TRBD1 (5 bases). This CDR3 region has 13 residues. Trimming took 6 bases from V and 7 from J, leaving 18 bases between them. Germline CDR1 is SQVTM and CDR2 is ANQGSEA. The CDR3 region has the DNA TGCAGCGTCAGAGACAGTCGGAGGTTTGGCTACACCTTC. This encodes CSVRDSRRFGYTF.

This clonotype was seen many times. The chain carries TRBV7-9 and TRBJ1-4; D call uncertain. The germline V gene has CDR1 SEHNR and CDR2 FQNEAQ (reference sequence). This CDR3 comprises 12 residues. Trimming removed 6 bases from V and 4 bases from J, with 6 bases in between. This CDR3 is CASRRSNEKLFF. DNA for the CDR3: TGTGCCAGCAGGCGAAGTAATGAAAAACTGTTTTTT. The variable domain in full, with the rest retrieved from reference TRBV7-9 and TRBJ1-4, is DTGVSQNPRHKITKRGQNVTFRCDPISEHNRLYWYRQTLGQGPEFLTYFQNEAQLEKSRLLSDRFSAERPKGSFSTLEIQRTEQGDSAMYLCASRRSNEKLFFGSGTQLSVL.

The chain employs TRBV3-1 and TRBJ1-6; 7 bases align to TRBD1. Germline CDR1 and CDR2: LGHDT and YNNKEL (reference sequence). This CDR3 contains 13 residues. V trimming: 5 bases; J trimming: 6 bases; junction bases outside the gene matches: 1. The DNA for the CDR3 is TGTGCCAGCAGCGACAGGGTTAATTCACCCCTCCACTTT. It specifies CASSDRVNSPLHF.

V is TRBV6-2 or TRBV6-3 and J is TRBJ1-2; D remains ambiguous. V lost 7 bases, J lost 0 bases, and 12 bases lay in between. The CDR3 loop spans 14 amino acids. Germline-derived CDR1 and CDR2 are MNHEY and SVGEGT. The CDR3: CASNRGSPNYGYTF. DNA of the CDR3: TGTGCCAGCAACCGTGGCAGTCCTAACTATGGCTACACCTTC.

This rearrangement joins TRBV6-2 or TRBV6-3 to TRBJ1-2; 7 nucleotides align to TRBD1. CDR1 and CDR2 (germline): MNHEY, SVGEGT. The CDR3 is 15 residues long. Trimming removed 6 bases from V and 2 bases from J; junction bases left unmatched: 9. The CDR3 here is CASRRDRDFNYGYTF. Here the CDR3 DNA reads TGTGCCAGCAGACGCGACAGGGACTTCAACTATGGCTACACCTTC.

The rearrangement joins TRBV19 to TRBJ2-1, with TRBD1 as a possible D gene (6 bases). Trimming pared 7 bases from V and 2 bases from J, leaving 12 bases between. The germline V gene has CDR1 LNHDA and CDR2 SQIVND (reference sequence). This CDR3 comprises 14 residues. The CDR3 reads CASTGRGPYNEQFF. The CDR3 bases are TGTGCCAGTACCGGCAGGGGCCCCTACAATGAGCAGTTCTTC.

In DNA form, the CDR3 reads TGTGCCAGCAGCCACGGGGATAGGGCCGGGGAGCTGTTTTTT. Its translation is CASSHGDRAGELFF. The rearrangement links TRBV12-3 or TRBV12-4 to TRBJ2-2; perhaps TRBD2 as D (5 bases). The CDR3 has 14 residues. Trimming pared 6 bases from V and 6 bases from J, leaving 14 bases between.